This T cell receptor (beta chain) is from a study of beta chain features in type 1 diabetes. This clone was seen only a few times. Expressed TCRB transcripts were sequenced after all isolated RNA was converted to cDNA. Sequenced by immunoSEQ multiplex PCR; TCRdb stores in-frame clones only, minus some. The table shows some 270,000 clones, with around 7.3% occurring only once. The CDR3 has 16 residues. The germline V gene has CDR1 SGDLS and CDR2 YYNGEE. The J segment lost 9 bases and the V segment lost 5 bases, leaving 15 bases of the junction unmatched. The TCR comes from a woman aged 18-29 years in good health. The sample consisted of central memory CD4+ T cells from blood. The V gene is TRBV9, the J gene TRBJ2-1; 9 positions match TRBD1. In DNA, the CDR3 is TGTGCCAGCAGTTCCTGGACAGGGGCAAGAGTAGGTGAGCAGTTCTTC. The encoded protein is CASSSWTGARVGEQFF.